Below, 20 T cell receptor beta chains from the same sample are listed, as sequenced in a study of CD8+ T cells in alopecia areata. cDNA prepared by RNA extraction and subsequent reverse transcription served as the template for sequencing. Clones were sequenced by immunoSEQ multiplex PCR, and TCRdb holds only the in-frame ones, with some missing. Counted here are about 34,000 clones, 45% to 60% occurring once; the ten biggest clones make up almost 40%. Sequencing was carried out using NKG2D-high CD8+ T cells sorted from blood. The receptor source for this set is a human donor with alopecia areata.

The CDR3 bases are TGTGCCAGCAGTTACGTCACCACAGATACGCAGTATTTT. It translates to CASSYVTTDTQYF. V and J are TRBV28 and TRBJ2-3, with D unresolved. The CDR3 runs to 13 residues. The V gene lost 4 bases and the J gene lost 2 bases, with 7 bases spanning the gap. Germline V gene sequence: CDR1 MDHEN, CDR2 SYDVKM.

The V call is TRBV2, the J call TRBJ2-3, with TRBD1 matching 8 bases. V dropped 6 bases and J dropped 6; count of bases not matched to a gene: 5. Germline V gene lookup returns CDR1 SNHLY and CDR2 FYNNEI. The CDR3 totals 13 residues. The CDR3, as DNA: TGTGCCAGCAGGGACAGGGACGAGGATACGCAGTATTTT. Amino acids: CASRDRDEDTQYF.

CDR3 amino acids: CASSPTDRVDNGYTF. The CDR3 nucleotides read TGTGCCAGCTCACCCACGGACAGGGTCGACAATGGCTACACCTTC. V usage is TRBV18 and J usage is TRBJ1-2; 8 nucleotides match TRBD1. The length of the CDR3 is 15 residues. CDR1 and CDR2 (germline): KGHSH, LQKENI. V lost 3 bases to trimming and J lost 6 bases; unmatched junction nucleotides: 9.

CDR3 nucleotides: TGTGCCAGCAGCCTCCGGGACGGCGGGGAAGATACGCAGTATTTT. Residues: CASSLRDGGEDTQYF. The V call is TRBV13, the J call TRBJ2-3; TRBD2 is a possible D gene (6 bases). Trimming left V 5 bases short and J 5 bases short, with 17 bases between. Germline CDR1 reads PRHDT; CDR2 reads FYEKMQ (reference sequence). This CDR3 region has 15 residues.

The chain links TRBV7-6 to TRBJ2-3; no definite D call. Germline V lookup: CDR1 SGHVS, CDR2 FNYEAQ. Trimming left V 5 bases short and J 2 bases short, with 5 bases between. The CDR3 sequence is 12 residues long. The CDR3 DNA reads as TGTGCCAGCAGCCGCTCCACAGATACGCAGTATTTT. Translated, it gives CASSRSTDTQYF.

The V and J genes are TRBV29-1 and TRBJ2-1, with a tentative D call TRBD2 (5 bases). Trimming left V 3 bases short and J 0 bases short, with 9 bases between. Looked up from germline, CDR1 is SQVTM and CDR2 is ANQGSEA. This CDR3 contains 14 residues. The chain's CDR3 is CSVDRRSSYNEQFF. CDR3 DNA sequence: TGCAGCGTTGATCGGAGGAGCTCCTACAATGAGCAGTTCTTC.

The chain joins TRBV29-1 to TRBJ1-3; no reliable D call. There are 11 residues in the CDR3. V lost 4 bases to trimming and J lost 0 bases, with 1 base between them. The germline V gene has CDR1 SQVTM and CDR2 ANQGSEA. The CDR3 DNA sequence: TGCAGCGTTGTCTCTGGAAACACCATATATTTT. Protein sequence: CSVVSGNTIYF.

This chain connects TRBV14 to TRBJ2-5; the match to TRBD2 covers 14 bases. Germline V gene sequence: CDR1 SGHDN, CDR2 FVKESK. This CDR3 is built from 20 residues. Losses at the gene ends were 5 bases for V and 4 bases for J; bases not matched to a gene: 18. CDR3 DNA: TGTGCCAGCAGCGCGCGGACCGGGACTAGCGGGGGAGTAAGGAGAGAGACCCAGTACTTC. Amino acid sequence: CASSARTGTSGGVRRETQYF.

This clone came up a few times. The V call is TRBV5-1, the J call TRBJ2-7; the D gene is possibly TRBD1 (6 bases). The V end lost 0 bases, the J end lost 6 bases, and 10 bases lay between the germline ends. CDR1 and CDR2 (germline): SGHRS, YFSETQ. The CDR3 runs 13 residues. In DNA form, the CDR3 reads TGCGCCAGCAGCTTGGTAACAGGGCGCGAGCAGTACTTC. It is translated as CASSLVTGREQYF.

The chain is built from TRBV6-5 and TRBJ2-1, with a possible D match to TRBD2 (6 bases). In germline, CDR1 is MNHEY, CDR2 SVGAGI. The CDR3 is made up of 15 amino acids. V was clipped by 6 bases and J by 0 bases, with 12 bases between them. The CDR3 DNA reads as TGTGCCAGCAGCTGGGACTCCTCCTCCTACAATGAGCAGTTCTTC. Translation gives CASSWDSSSYNEQFF.

The sample holds many counts of this clone. This chain connects TRBV7-9 to TRBJ2-1; TRBD2 matches 8 bases. The V segment lost 2 bases and the J segment 7 bases; nucleotides outside the gene matches: 1. This CDR3 is 13 amino acids long. From germline, CDR1 is SEHNR and CDR2 FQNEAQ (reference sequence). The CDR3 nucleotides read TGTGCCAGCAGCTTAAGCGGGGGAAATGAGCAGTTCTTC. This translates into CASSLSGGNEQFF.

The count of this clone is one. The chain joins TRBV28 to TRBJ2-1; the match to TRBD2 covers 8 bases. This CDR3 comprises 19 residues. Germline CDR1 is MDHEN and CDR2 is SYDVKM. The V gene end was trimmed by 6 bases and the J gene end by 3 bases; junction bases not matched to a gene: 19. CDR3 coding DNA: TGTGCCAGCAGATCGCCATATAGCGGGATTCCCGAATTCTACAATGAGCAGTTCTTC. Its translation is CASRSPYSGIPEFYNEQFF.

This chain joins TRBV6-4 and TRBJ2-3; D is perhaps TRBD2 (7 bases). The length of the CDR3 is 15 residues. V shed 0 bases and J shed 5 bases, with 12 bases lying between them. Germline V gene lookup returns CDR1 MRHNA and CDR2 SNTAGT. CDR3 loop: CASSDSVRGGDTQYF. In DNA, the CDR3 is TGTGCCAGCAGTGACTCTGTAAGGGGGGGAGATACGCAGTATTTT.

The V and J genes are TRBV7-8 and TRBJ1-2, with a possible D match to TRBD1 (5 bases). Trimming took 5 bases from V and 2 from J, leaving 12 bases between them. The CDR3 has 14 amino acids. Germline V gene lookup returns CDR1 SGHVS and CDR2 FQNEAQ. CDR3 DNA sequence: TGTGCCAGCAGCCCCTGGGCAGGGAACTATGGCTACACCTTC. Its protein is CASSPWAGNYGYTF.

V gene TRBV7-3 combines with J gene TRBJ2-7; TRBD1 or TRBD2 may be the D gene (5 bases each). Deletions cut 5 bases from V and 6 bases from J, with 17 bases between. The CDR3 loop spans 14 amino acids. Germline CDR1 SGHTA, CDR2 FQGTGA. The CDR3 coding sequence is TGTGCCAGCAGCCCTAATGGGGGATCGGGCGAGCAGTACTTC. It translates to CASSPNGGSGEQYF.

The table lists this clone with a few counts. The V and J genes are TRBV28 and TRBJ2-7; D ambiguous. Germline CDR1 MDHEN, CDR2 SYDVKM. The CDR3 spans 14 residues. The V end lost 6 bases, the J end lost 2 bases, and 14 bases lay between the germline ends. The CDR3 sequence: CASSPHNEAYEQYF. The CDR3 nucleotides are TGTGCCAGCAGCCCCCACAACGAGGCCTACGAGCAGTACTTC.

The CDR3 is CASSLSGKGGYTF. CDR3 in DNA: TGTGCCAGCAGCTTGTCTGGGAAAGGCGGCTACACCTTC. V usage is TRBV14 and J usage is TRBJ1-2; D ambiguous. Germline CDR1 SGHDN, CDR2 FVKESK. The CDR3 consists of 13 residues. Trimming removed 5 bases from V and 8 bases from J, with 15 bases in between.

This clone was recorded a few times. This rearrangement joins TRBV19 to TRBJ2-1; D is ambiguous. The germline V and J ends were trimmed by 1 base and 7 bases, with 8 bases remaining between them. CDR1 is LNHDA and CDR2 is SQIVND in the germline V gene (reference sequence). The CDR3 is made up of 13 amino acids. The CDR3 sequence is CASSIGLWNEQFF. CDR3 in DNA: TGTGCCAGTAGTATAGGGCTCTGGAATGAGCAGTTCTTC. The full variable domain, with the rest looked up from reference TRBV19 and TRBJ2-1, is DGGITQSPKYLFRKEGQNVTLSCEQNLNHDAMYWYRQDPGQGLRLIYYSQIVNDFQKGDIAEGYSVSREKKESFPLTVTSAQKNPTAFYLCASSIGLWNEQFFGPGTRLTVL.

Remarks on this clone: Other DNA sequences in this specimen translate into the identical CDR3. V usage is TRBV4-3 and J usage is TRBJ2-7, with D unresolved. The germline V and J ends were trimmed by 0 bases and 0 bases, with 6 bases remaining between them. This CDR3 region has 14 residues. The germline V gene has CDR1 LGHNA and CDR2 YSLEER. CDR3 region: CASSQEASSYEQYF. For the CDR3, the DNA is TGCGCCAGCAGCCAAGAAGCCAGCTCCTACGAGCAGTACTTC.

Turning to this clone: Other DNA sequences in this specimen translate into the identical CDR3. The gene calls are TRBV4-3 and TRBJ2-7; D unresolved. The CDR3 extends over 14 amino acids. Germline values: CDR1 LGHNA, CDR2 YSLEER. V was pared by 0 bases and J by 0 bases, with 6 bases between. The CDR3 bases are TGCGCCAGCAGCCAAGAGGCCTCCTCCTACGAGCAGTACTTC. This sequence encodes CASSQEASSYEQYF.